This TCR beta chain derives from a study of blood T cell repertoires in COVID-19. In the study overall: From the United States, Italy and Spain came samples of acute and convalescent COVID-19. The analysed material was cDNA or gDNA that came from T cells, B-cell-depleted T cells, or PBMCs.

Authors' analysis steps: Amplification of reference gene primers provided the estimated nucleated cell counts. Generated by immunoSEQ multiplex PCR, the TCRdb table keeps only in-frame clones and is missing some. That table supplies the V and J calls and clone size; D and trimming were determined from the DNA. Found here are some 250,000 clones, over 70% of them singletons; the top ten hold roughly 7.9%. Germline values: CDR1 MNHEY, CDR2 SMNVEV (reference sequence). Deletions cut 1 base from V and 4 bases from J, with 16 bases between. The CDR3 runs 16 residues. Sequenced sample: peripheral blood. The rearrangement joins TRBV27 to TRBJ1-1, with D perhaps matching TRBD1 (5 bases). This receptor was taken from a woman aged 80 or older with acute or convalescent COVID-19. The DNA for the CDR3 is TGTGCCAGCAGTTTATGGGAGGTCAGGGTGGGCACTGAAGCTTTCTTT. Translated, it gives CASSLWEVRVGTEAFF.